This entry is about one T cell receptor beta chain. Its matching antigen is unknown. This entry comes from a study of blood T cells in healthy people across ages. Whole-study results and caveats: Diversity of TCR beta correlated strongly with naive T cell percentage. Whereas aged donors had fewer naive CD4+ cells, long-lived donors had more of them and higher diversity. Researchers said unsorted PBMCs prevented a conclusive naive versus antigen-experienced comparison.

It was with a sample-barcoded 5' primer and a J-beta primer mix that a second PCR of about 6 to 12 cycles was run. TCRdb reprocessed the 5' RACE reads with MiXCR, giving one entry per CDR3 protein. Of 630,000 or so distinct CDR3 sequences listed, around 31% are singletons. Per the germline V gene, CDR1 is SGHTA and CDR2 is FQGNSA. The CDR3 consists of 14 residues. Donors gave around 9.8 milliliters of peripheral blood apiece. This TCR was recovered from an elderly woman in good health. The sequencing input was blood. V gene TRBV7-2 combines with J gene TRBJ2-5; TRBD2 is a possible D gene (5 bases). Judging by the DNA end, TRBJ2-7 fits better; the J call may be wrong. The CDR3 nucleotides read TGTGCCAGCAGCTTATGGGTGCGGGTCTACGAGCAGTACTTC. Translating it yields CASSLWVRVYEQYF.